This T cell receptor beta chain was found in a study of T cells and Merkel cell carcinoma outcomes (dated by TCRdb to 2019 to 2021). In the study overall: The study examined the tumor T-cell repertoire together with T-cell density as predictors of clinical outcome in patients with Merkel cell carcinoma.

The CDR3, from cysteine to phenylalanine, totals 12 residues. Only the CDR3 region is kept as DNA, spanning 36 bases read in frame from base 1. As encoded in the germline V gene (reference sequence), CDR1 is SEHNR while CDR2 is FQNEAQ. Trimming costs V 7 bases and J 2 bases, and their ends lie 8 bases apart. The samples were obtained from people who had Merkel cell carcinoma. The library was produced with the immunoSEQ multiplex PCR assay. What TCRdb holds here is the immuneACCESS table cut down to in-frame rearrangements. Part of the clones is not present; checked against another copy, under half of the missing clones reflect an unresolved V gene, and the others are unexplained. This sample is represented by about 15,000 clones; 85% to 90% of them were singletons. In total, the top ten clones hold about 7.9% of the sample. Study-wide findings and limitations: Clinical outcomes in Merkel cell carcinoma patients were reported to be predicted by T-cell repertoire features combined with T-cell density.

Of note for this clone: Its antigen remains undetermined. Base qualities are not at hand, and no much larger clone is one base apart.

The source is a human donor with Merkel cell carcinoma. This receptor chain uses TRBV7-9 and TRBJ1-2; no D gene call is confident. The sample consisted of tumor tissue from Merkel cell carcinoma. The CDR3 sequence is CASTGFNYGYTF. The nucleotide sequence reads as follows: TGTGCCAGCACGGGGTTCAACTATGGCTACACCTTC.